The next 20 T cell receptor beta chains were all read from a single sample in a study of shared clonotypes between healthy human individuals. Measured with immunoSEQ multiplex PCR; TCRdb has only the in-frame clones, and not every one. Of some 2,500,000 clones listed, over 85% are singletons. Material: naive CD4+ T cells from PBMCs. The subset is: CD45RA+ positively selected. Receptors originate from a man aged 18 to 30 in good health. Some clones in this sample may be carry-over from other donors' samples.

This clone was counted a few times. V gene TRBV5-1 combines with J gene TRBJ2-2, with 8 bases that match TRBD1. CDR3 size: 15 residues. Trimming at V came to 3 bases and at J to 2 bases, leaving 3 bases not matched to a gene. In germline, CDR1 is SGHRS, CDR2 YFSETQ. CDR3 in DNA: TGCGCCAGCAGCTGGGGACAGGTTAACACCGGGGAGCTGTTTTTT. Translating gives CASSWGQVNTGELFF. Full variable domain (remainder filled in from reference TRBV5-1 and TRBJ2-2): KAGVTQTPRYLIKTRGQQVTLSCSPISGHRSVSWYQQTPGQGLQFLFEYFSETQRNKGNFPGRFSGRQFSNSRSEMNVSTLELGDSALYLCASSWGQVNTGELFFGEGSRLTVL.

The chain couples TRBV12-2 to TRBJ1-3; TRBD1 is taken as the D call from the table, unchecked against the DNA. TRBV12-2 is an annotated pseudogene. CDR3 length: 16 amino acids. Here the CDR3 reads CASRPRDRGSGNTIYF. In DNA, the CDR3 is TGTGCAAGTCGCCCTCGGGACAGGGGTTCAGGAAACACCATATATTTT.

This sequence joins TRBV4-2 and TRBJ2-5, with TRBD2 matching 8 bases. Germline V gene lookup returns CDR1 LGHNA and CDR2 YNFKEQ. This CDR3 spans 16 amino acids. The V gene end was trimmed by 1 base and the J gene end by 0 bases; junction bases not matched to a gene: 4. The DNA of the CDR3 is TGTGCCAGCAGCCAAGGGGCTAGCGGGTACCAAGAGACCCAGTACTTC. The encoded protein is CASSQGASGYQETQYF.

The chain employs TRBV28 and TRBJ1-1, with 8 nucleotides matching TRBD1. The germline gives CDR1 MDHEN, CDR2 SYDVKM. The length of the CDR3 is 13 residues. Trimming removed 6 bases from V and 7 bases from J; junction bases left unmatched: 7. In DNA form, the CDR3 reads TGTGCCAGCAGGGTGGGACAGGCTTATGAAGCTTTCTTT. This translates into CASRVGQAYEAFF.

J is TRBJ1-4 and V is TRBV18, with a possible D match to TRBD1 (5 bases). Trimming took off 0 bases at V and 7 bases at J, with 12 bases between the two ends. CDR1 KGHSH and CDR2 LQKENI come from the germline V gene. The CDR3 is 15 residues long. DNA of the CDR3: TGTGCCAGCTCACCACCGGGGGTTGGAAGTGAAAAACTGTTTTTT. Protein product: CASSPPGVGSEKLFF. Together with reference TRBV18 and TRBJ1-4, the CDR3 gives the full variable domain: NAGVMQNPRHLVRRRGQEARLRCSPMKGHSHVYWYRQLPEEGLKFMVYLQKENIIDESGMPKERFSAEFPKEGPSILRIQQVVRGDSAAYFCASSPPGVGSEKLFFGSGTQLSVL.

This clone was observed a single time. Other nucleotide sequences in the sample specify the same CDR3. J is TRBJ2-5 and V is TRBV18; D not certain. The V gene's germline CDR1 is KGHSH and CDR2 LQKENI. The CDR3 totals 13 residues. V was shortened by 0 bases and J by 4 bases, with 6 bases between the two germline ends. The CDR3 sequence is CASSPPSRETQYF. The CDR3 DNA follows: TGTGCCAGCTCACCACCGTCCCGAGAGACCCAGTACTTC.

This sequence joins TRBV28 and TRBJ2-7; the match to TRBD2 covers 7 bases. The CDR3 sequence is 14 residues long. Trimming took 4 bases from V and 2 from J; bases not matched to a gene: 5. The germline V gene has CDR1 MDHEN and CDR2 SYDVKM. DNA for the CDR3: TGTGCCAGCAGTTCCGGGAGGCCAGCCTACGAGCAGTACTTC. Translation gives CASSSGRPAYEQYF.

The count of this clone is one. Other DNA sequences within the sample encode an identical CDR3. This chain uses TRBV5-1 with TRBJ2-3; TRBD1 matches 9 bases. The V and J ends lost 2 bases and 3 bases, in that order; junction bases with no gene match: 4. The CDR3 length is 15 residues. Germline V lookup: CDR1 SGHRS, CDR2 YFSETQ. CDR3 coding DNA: TGCGCCAGCAGCTTACAGGGGGCGGGTACAGATACGCAGTATTTT. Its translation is CASSLQGAGTDTQYF. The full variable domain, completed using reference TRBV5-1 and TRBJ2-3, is KAGVTQTPRYLIKTRGQQVTLSCSPISGHRSVSWYQQTPGQGLQFLFEYFSETQRNKGNFPGRFSGRQFSNSRSEMNVSTLELGDSALYLCASSLQGAGTDTQYFGPGTRLTVL.

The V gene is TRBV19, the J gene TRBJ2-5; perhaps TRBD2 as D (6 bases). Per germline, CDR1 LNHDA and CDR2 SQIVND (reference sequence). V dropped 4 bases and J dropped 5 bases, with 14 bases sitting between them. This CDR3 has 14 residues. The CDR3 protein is CASSTFGGLETQYF. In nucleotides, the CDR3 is TGTGCCAGTAGTACTTTTGGAGGGTTGGAGACCCAGTACTTC. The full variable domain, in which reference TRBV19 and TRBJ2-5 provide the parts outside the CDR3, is DGGITQSPKYLFRKEGQNVTLSCEQNLNHDAMYWYRQDPGQGLRLIYYSQIVNDFQKGDIAEGYSVSREKKESFPLTVTSAQKNPTAFYLCASSTFGGLETQYFGPGTRLLVL.

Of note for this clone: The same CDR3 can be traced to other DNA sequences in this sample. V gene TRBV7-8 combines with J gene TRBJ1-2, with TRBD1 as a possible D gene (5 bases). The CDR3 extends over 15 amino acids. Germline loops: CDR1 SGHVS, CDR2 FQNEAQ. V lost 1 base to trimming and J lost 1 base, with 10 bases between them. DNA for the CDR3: TGTGCCAGCAGCTTAGGTGGGCAGGGTAACTATGGCTACACCTTC. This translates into CASSLGGQGNYGYTF.

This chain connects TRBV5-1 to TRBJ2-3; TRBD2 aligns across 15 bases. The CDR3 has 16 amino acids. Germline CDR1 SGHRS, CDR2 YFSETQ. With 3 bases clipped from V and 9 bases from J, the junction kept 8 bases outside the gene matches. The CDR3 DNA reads TGCGCCAGCAGCTGGGGGACTAGCGGGAGGAATAGCACGCAGTATTTT. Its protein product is CASSWGTSGRNSTQYF.

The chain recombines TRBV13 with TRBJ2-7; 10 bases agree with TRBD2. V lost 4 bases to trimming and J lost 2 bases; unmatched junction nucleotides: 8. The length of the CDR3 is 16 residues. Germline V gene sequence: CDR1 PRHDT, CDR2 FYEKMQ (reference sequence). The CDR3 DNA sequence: TGTGCCAGCAGCTCAAAAAGCGGGAGGGGACCCTACGAGCAGTACTTC. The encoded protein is CASSSKSGRGPYEQYF.

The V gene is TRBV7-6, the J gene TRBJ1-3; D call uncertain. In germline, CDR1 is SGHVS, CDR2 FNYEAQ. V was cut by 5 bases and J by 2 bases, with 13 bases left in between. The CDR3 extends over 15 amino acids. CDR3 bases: TGTGCCAGCAGCCGGAATGGAGCCCCTGGAAACACCATATATTTT. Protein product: CASSRNGAPGNTIYF. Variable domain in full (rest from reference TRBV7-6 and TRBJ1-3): GAGVSQSPRYKVTKRGQDVALRCDPISGHVSLYWYRQALGQGPEFLTYFNYEAQQDKSGLPNDRFSAERPEGSISTLTIQRTEQRDSAMYRCASSRNGAPGNTIYFGEGSWLTVV.

CDR3 DNA: TGCAGCGCCCCGGACAGCCACAACACAGATACGCAGTATTTT. Protein: CSAPDSHNTDTQYF. J is TRBJ2-3 and V is TRBV29-1; D may be TRBD1 (6 bases). CDR3 length: 14 residues. CDR1 is SQVTM, CDR2 ANQGSEA, per germline. V dropped 7 bases and J dropped 2 bases, with 16 bases sitting between them.

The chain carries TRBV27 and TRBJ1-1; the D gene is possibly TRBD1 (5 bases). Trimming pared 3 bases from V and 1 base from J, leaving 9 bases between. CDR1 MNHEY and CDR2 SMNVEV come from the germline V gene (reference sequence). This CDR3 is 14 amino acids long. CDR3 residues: CASSFLTANTEAFF. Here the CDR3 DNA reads TGTGCCAGCAGTTTCTTGACAGCGAACACTGAAGCTTTCTTT.

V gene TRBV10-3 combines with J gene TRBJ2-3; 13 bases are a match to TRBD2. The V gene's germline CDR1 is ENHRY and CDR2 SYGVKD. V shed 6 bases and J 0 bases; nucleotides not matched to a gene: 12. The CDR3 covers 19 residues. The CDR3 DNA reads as TGTGCCATCAGGGGACTAGCGGGACCCAATACTCCTAGCACAGATACGCAGTATTTT. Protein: CAIRGLAGPNTPSTDTQYF.

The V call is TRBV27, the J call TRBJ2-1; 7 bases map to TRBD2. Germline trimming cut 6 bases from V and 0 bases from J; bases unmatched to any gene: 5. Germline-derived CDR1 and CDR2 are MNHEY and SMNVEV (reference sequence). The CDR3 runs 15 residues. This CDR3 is CASSPRTSSYNEQFF. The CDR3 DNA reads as TGTGCCAGCAGCCCTCGGACTAGCTCCTACAATGAGCAGTTCTTC.

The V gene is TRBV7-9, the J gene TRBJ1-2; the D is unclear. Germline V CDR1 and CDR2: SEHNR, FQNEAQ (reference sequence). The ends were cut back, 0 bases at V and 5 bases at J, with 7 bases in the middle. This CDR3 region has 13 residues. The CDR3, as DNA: TGTGCCAGCAGCTTAGCGCAGGAGTATGGCTACACCTTC. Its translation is CASSLAQEYGYTF.

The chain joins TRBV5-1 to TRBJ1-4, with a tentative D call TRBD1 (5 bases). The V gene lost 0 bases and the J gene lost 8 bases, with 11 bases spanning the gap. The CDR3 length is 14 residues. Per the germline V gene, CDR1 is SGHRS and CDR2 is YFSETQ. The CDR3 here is CASSLGGSAEKLFF. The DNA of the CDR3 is TGCGCCAGCAGCTTGGGGGGCTCCGCGGAAAAACTGTTTTTT.

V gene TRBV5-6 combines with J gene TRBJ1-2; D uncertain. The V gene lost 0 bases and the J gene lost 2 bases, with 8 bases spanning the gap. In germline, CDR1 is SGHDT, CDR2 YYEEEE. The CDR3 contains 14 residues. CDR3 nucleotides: TGTGCCAGCAGCTTGGAGGGTTACAACTATGGCTACACCTTC. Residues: CASSLEGYNYGYTF.